These 26 T cell receptor beta chains share one sample of origin, sequenced in a study of cytomegalovirus exposure and HLA in healthy donors. The study ran its PCR with 60 Vbeta and 13 Jbeta primers. Assay: immunoSEQ multiplex PCR; the TCRdb copy retains only in-frame clones and omits some. In total, the table holds about 200,000 clones. Sequences were obtained from PBMCs. Receptors were obtained from a girl aged 2 to 10 in good health and CMV-seropositive.

This chain joins TRBV7-2 and TRBJ2-3; D is unclear. The V end lost 5 bases, the J end lost 10 bases, and 13 bases lay between the germline ends. Germline CDR1 and CDR2: SGHTA and FQGNSA. This CDR3 region has 12 residues. The DNA for the CDR3 is TGTGCCAGCAGCCCCCGAGGAGTGGCGCAGTATTTT. This gives the protein CASSPRGVAQYF.

The chain is built from TRBV6-5 and TRBJ1-2, with unresolved D. Germline V lookup: CDR1 MNHEY, CDR2 SVGAGI. This CDR3 contains 14 residues. Between the trimmed V and J ends, which lost 2 bases and 10 bases, there was a span of 17 bases. The CDR3 DNA follows: TGTGCCAGCAGTTACACCGTCCTTCGCGGGAACTACACCTTC. It translates to CASSYTVLRGNYTF.

This chain uses TRBV4-1 with TRBJ2-7; possibly TRBD2 for D (6 bases). This CDR3 is 17 amino acids long. V was trimmed by 1 base and J by 0 bases, leaving 16 bases between them. Germline V gene lookup returns CDR1 MGHRA and CDR2 YSYEKL. This CDR3 is CASSQGSGVLSSYEQYF. The CDR3 coding sequence is TGCGCCAGCAGCCAAGGTTCGGGGGTGCTGAGCTCCTACGAGCAGTACTTC.

The chain uses TRBV7-2 and TRBJ2-5; 7 bases align to TRBD1. This CDR3 has 16 residues. Germline V gives CDR1 SGHTA, CDR2 FQGNSA. V shed 1 base and J 0 bases; nucleotides not matched to a gene: 5. This CDR3 is CASSLVLGTDQETQYF. The CDR3 nucleotides read TGTGCCAGCAGCTTAGTCCTCGGGACAGACCAAGAGACCCAGTACTTC.

The gene calls are TRBV4-1 and TRBJ1-2, with D hard to call. The germline CDR1 and CDR2 sequences are MGHRA and YSYEKL. The CDR3 has 12 residues. Deletions cut 0 bases from V and 6 bases from J, with 5 bases between. DNA for the CDR3: TGCGCCAGCAGCCAAGATCCGGATGGCTACACCTTC. Protein sequence: CASSQDPDGYTF.

The chain carries TRBV6-1 and TRBJ1-1, with D perhaps matching TRBD1 (5 bases). Germline CDR1 reads MNHNS; CDR2 reads SASEGT. The CDR3 spans 14 residues. The V and J ends lost 2 bases and 5 bases respectively, with 12 bases between them. CDR3 sequence (DNA): TGTGCCAGCAGTGAATCCGGGGGTATGACTGAAGCTTTCTTT. It codes for CASSESGGMTEAFF.

V usage is TRBV14 and J usage is TRBJ2-7; possibly TRBD1 for D (6 bases). V was trimmed by 5 bases and J by 5 bases, leaving 7 bases between them. Germline loops: CDR1 SGHDN, CDR2 FVKESK. This CDR3 has 11 amino acids. This CDR3 reads CASSGGHEQYF. In nucleotides, the CDR3 is TGTGCCAGCAGCGGGGGCCACGAGCAGTACTTC.

The chain carries TRBV4-2 and TRBJ2-1; 15 bases agree with TRBD2. This CDR3 contains 20 residues. Germline V lookup: CDR1 LGHNA, CDR2 YNFKEQ. The V and J ends lost 3 bases and 8 bases, in that order; junction bases with no gene match: 17. The CDR3 DNA reads as TGTGCCAGCAGCCATCCTTCTACGGGGGGACTAGCGGGAGGTCTCTATGAGCAGTTCTTC. It translates to CASSHPSTGGLAGGLYEQFF.

The chain employs TRBV27 and TRBJ1-2; D not certain. The CDR3 contains 12 residues. The germline V gene encodes CDR1 MNHEY and CDR2 SMNVEV (reference sequence). V was cut by 0 bases and J by 7 bases, with 6 bases left in between. In DNA form, the CDR3 reads TGTGCCAGCAGTTTATCGGCTGTTGGCTACACCTTC. Amino acids: CASSLSAVGYTF.

The chain has TRBV27 and TRBJ2-7; 7 bases are shared with TRBD1. Germline V gene data show CDR1 as MNHEY and CDR2 as SMNVEV (reference sequence). V dropped 7 bases and J dropped 2; count of bases not matched to a gene: 8. The length of the CDR3 is 14 residues. The CDR3 region is CASKDTGVTYEQYF. DNA for the CDR3: TGTGCCAGCAAGGATACAGGGGTTACCTACGAGCAGTACTTC.

The chain combines TRBV7-6 with TRBJ2-1; 7 bases align to TRBD2. This CDR3 contains 15 residues. The V and J ends lost 3 bases and 7 bases, in that order; junction bases with no gene match: 9. Germline-derived CDR1 and CDR2 are SGHVS and FNYEAQ. This CDR3 is CASSLGLSGENEQFF. DNA for the CDR3: TGTGCCAGCAGCTTGGGACTAAGCGGGGAAAATGAGCAGTTCTTC.

This rearrangement joins TRBV18 to TRBJ2-7; TRBD2 agrees at 8 bases. Germline trimming cut 3 bases from V and 5 bases from J; bases unmatched to any gene: 12. Germline CDR1 reads KGHSH; CDR2 reads LQKENI. The CDR3 extends over 16 amino acids. The CDR3 loop reads CASSPNQSGSPDEQYF. CDR3 in DNA: TGTGCCAGCTCACCGAATCAGAGCGGGAGTCCCGACGAGCAGTACTTC.

The rearrangement joins TRBV27 to TRBJ1-3; 8 positions match TRBD1. The CDR3 has 15 residues. Looked up from germline, CDR1 is MNHEY and CDR2 is SMNVEV (reference sequence). V shed 5 bases and J 4 bases; nucleotides not matched to a gene: 7. The CDR3 loop is CASSGSGGSGNTIYF. The CDR3 region has the DNA TGTGCCAGCAGTGGATCAGGGGGCTCAGGAAACACCATATATTTT.

This chain joins TRBV11-1 and TRBJ1-1, with TRBD1 as a possible D gene (6 bases). V dropped 2 bases and J dropped 4 bases, with 14 bases sitting between them. CDR1 is SGHAT and CDR2 is FQDESV in the germline V gene (reference sequence). The CDR3 runs to 15 residues. The CDR3 DNA reads TGTGCCAGCAGCTTACTACAGGGTTTGACCACTGAAGCTTTCTTT. Its translation: CASSLLQGLTTEAFF.

The chain combines TRBV7-3 with TRBJ2-2; D ambiguous. V was pared by 5 bases and J by 2 bases, with 9 bases between. The CDR3 extends over 14 amino acids. Germline values: CDR1 SGHTA, CDR2 FQGTGA. DNA of the CDR3: TGTGCCAGCAGCCAATATAGTAACACCGGGGAGCTGTTTTTT. Translating gives CASSQYSNTGELFF.

The J gene is TRBJ2-1, the V gene TRBV7-2; possible D gene TRBD2, 5 bases. With 5 bases removed from V and 9 bases from J, the gap between germline ends came to 11 bases. This CDR3 spans 12 amino acids. The germline CDR1 and CDR2 sequences are SGHTA and FQGNSA. The CDR3 bases are TGTGCCAGCAGCGTCACTAGTAGTGAGCAGTTCTTC. Translated: CASSVTSSEQFF.

This chain connects TRBV7-6 to TRBJ2-1, with a tentative D call TRBD2 (6 bases). The CDR3 totals 15 residues. Germline V gene data show CDR1 as SGHVS and CDR2 as FNYEAQ. The V gene lost 5 bases and the J gene lost 4 bases, with 15 bases spanning the gap. DNA for the CDR3: TGTGCCAGCAGCCCTAGGGGCGGGGCTTACAATGAGCAGTTCTTC. As protein: CASSPRGGAYNEQFF.

The chain joins TRBV5-1 to TRBJ2-1, with TRBD2 identical over 8 bases. The V and J ends lost 4 bases and 7 bases, in that order; junction bases with no gene match: 10. Germline V lookup: CDR1 SGHRS, CDR2 YFSETQ. The CDR3 covers 15 residues. The CDR3 bases are TGCGCCAGCAGCCTTACGAGACTAGCGAGAAATGAGCAGTTCTTC. The encoded protein is CASSLTRLARNEQFF.

J is TRBJ2-7 and V is TRBV5-6, with a tentative D call TRBD1 (6 bases). Germline values: CDR1 SGHDT, CDR2 YYEEEE. This CDR3 contains 14 residues. V lost 0 bases and J lost 3, with 10 bases in between. The CDR3 bases are TGTGCCAGCAGCTTGGGGGGGCAGGTCTACGAGCAGTACTTC. Protein: CASSLGGQVYEQYF.

The CDR3 here is CASSLRTSAMGVETQYF. The CDR3 DNA reads as TGTGCCAGCAGCCTCCGGACTAGCGCGATGGGTGTAGAGACCCAGTACTTC. The chain is built from TRBV7-2 and TRBJ2-5; 9 bases match TRBD2. The CDR3 has 17 amino acids. Trimming took 5 bases from V and 4 from J; bases not matched to a gene: 14. Germline assignment: CDR1 SGHTA and CDR2 FQGNSA.

The rearrangement joins TRBV25-1 to TRBJ1-2; a weak D match, TRBD1 (6 bases). This CDR3 spans 12 amino acids. Germline V gene lookup returns CDR1 MGHDK and CDR2 SYGVNS. V was pared by 3 bases and J by 8 bases, with 10 bases between. In DNA, the CDR3 is TGTGCCAGCAGTGAGCCAGGGGACGGCTACACCTTC. It translates to CASSEPGDGYTF.

The V call is TRBV27, the J call TRBJ2-7; D is uncertain. Between the trimmed V and J ends, which lost 0 bases and 3 bases, there was a span of 9 bases. This CDR3 is 14 amino acids long. CDR1 is MNHEY, CDR2 SMNVEV, per germline (reference sequence). CDR3 DNA sequence: TGTGCCAGCAGTTTATCGGGCGTTTTCTACGAGCAGTACTTC. Translated, it gives CASSLSGVFYEQYF.

The chain joins TRBV28 to TRBJ1-2; D not resolved. The V gene's germline CDR1 is MDHEN and CDR2 SYDVKM. The CDR3 spans 14 residues. Trimming took 2 bases from V and 0 from J, leaving 7 bases between them. The CDR3 DNA sequence: TGTGCCAGCAGTTTACCGCGCGCTAACTATGGCTACACCTTC. This encodes CASSLPRANYGYTF.

The chain couples TRBV12-5 to TRBJ2-1, with D tentatively TRBD1 (6 bases). The CDR3 length is 13 residues. V dropped 6 bases and J dropped 8 bases, with 14 bases sitting between them. Germline CDR1 LGHNT, CDR2 FRNRAP. CDR3: CASGTSQGYEQFF. Here the CDR3 DNA reads TGTGCTAGTGGAACATCTCAGGGGTATGAGCAGTTCTTC.

The rearrangement uses TRBV11-2 and TRBJ2-3, with no clear D. Between the trimmed V and J ends, which lost 0 bases and 1 base, there was a span of 8 bases. Germline values: CDR1 SGHAT, CDR2 FQNNGV. CDR3 length equals 15 residues. The CDR3 DNA reads as TGTGCCAGCAGCTTAGAGGCGGTACGCACAGATACGCAGTATTTT. Translating it yields CASSLEAVRTDTQYF.

This chain joins TRBV25-1 and TRBJ2-3, with 8 positions matching TRBD2. The CDR3 extends over 15 amino acids. Unmatched junction bases numbered 7, after V lost 2 bases and J lost 6 bases. The germline gives CDR1 MGHDK, CDR2 SYGVNS. The CDR3 nucleotides read TGTGCCAGCAGTGAACCTAGCGGGTGGAGGGATACGCAGTATTTT. As protein: CASSEPSGWRDTQYF.